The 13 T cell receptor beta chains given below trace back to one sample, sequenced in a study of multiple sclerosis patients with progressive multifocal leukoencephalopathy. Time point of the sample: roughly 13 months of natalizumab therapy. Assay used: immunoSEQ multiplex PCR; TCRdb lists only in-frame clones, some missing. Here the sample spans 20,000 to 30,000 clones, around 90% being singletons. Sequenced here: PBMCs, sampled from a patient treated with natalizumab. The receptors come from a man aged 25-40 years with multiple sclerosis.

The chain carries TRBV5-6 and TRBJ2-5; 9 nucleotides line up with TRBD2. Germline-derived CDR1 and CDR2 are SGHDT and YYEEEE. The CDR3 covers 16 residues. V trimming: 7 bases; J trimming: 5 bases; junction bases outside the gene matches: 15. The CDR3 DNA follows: TGTGCCAGCGGCCTTCCTCCGGCGGGGGGGCGGGAGACCCAGTACTTC. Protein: CASGLPPAGGRETQYF.

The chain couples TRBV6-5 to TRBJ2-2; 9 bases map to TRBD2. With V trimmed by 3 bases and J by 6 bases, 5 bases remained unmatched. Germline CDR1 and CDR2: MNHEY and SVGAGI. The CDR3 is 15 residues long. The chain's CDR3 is CASSYSSGASGELFF. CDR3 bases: TGTGCCAGCAGTTATTCTAGCGGGGCCTCCGGGGAGCTGTTTTTT.

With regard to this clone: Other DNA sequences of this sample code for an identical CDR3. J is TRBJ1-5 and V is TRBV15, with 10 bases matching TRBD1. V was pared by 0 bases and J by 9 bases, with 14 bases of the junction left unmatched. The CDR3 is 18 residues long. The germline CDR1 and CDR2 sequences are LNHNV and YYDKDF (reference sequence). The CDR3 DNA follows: TGTGCCACCAGCAGAGATTGGACAGGGGGTCGGTTAGCTGTGCCCCAGCATTTT. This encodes CATSRDWTGGRLAVPQHF.

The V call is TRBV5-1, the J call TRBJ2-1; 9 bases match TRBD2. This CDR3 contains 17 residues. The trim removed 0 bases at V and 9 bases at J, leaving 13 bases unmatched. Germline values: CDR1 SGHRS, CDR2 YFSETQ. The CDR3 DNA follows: TGCGCCAGCAGCTTGGGGAACGGACTAGCGAGGGCTGGTGAGCAGTTCTTC. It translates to CASSLGNGLARAGEQFF. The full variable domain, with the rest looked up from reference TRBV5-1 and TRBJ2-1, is KAGVTQTPRYLIKTRGQQVTLSCSPISGHRSVSWYQQTPGQGLQFLFEYFSETQRNKGNFPGRFSGRQFSNSRSEMNVSTLELGDSALYLCASSLGNGLARAGEQFFGPGTRLTVL.

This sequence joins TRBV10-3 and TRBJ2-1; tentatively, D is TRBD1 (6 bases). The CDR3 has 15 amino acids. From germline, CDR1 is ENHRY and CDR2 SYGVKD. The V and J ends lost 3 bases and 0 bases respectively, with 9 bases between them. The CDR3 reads CAISDGQLSYNEQFF. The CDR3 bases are TGTGCCATCAGTGATGGACAGCTCTCCTACAATGAGCAGTTCTTC.

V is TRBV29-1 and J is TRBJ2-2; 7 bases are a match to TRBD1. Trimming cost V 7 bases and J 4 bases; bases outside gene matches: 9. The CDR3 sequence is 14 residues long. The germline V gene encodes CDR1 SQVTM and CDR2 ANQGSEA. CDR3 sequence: CSGRGLLSTGELFF. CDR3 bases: TGCAGCGGTAGGGGGCTTTTGAGCACCGGGGAGCTGTTTTTT.

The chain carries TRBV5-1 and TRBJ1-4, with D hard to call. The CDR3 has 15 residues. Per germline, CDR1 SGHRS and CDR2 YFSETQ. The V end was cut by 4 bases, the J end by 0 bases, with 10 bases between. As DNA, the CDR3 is TGCGCCAGCAGCGAAGAGGCAGCAACTAATGAAAAACTGTTTTTT. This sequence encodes CASSEEAATNEKLFF.

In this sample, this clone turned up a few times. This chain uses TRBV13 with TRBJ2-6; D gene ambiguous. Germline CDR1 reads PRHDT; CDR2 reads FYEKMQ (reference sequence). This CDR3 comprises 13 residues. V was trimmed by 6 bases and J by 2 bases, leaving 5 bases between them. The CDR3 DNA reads TGTGCCAGCAGGTTTACTGGGGCCAACGTCCTGACTTTC. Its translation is CASRFTGANVLTF.

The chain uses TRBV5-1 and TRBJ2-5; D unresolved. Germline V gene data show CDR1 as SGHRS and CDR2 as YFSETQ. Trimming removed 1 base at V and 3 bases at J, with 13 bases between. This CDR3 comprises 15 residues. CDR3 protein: CASSLMGSIKETQYF. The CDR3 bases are TGCGCCAGCAGCTTGATGGGCTCCATTAAAGAGACCCAGTACTTC.

CDR3 sequence: CASSQAGRSGNTIYF. The CDR3 bases are TGTGCCAGCAGCCAAGCGGGGAGGTCTGGAAACACCATATATTTT. The chain links TRBV13 to TRBJ1-3; D is unresolved. Trimming took off 5 bases at V and 1 base at J, with 12 bases between the two ends. CDR1 and CDR2 (germline): PRHDT, FYEKMQ (reference sequence). The CDR3 totals 15 residues. Complete variable domain (other parts from reference TRBV13 and TRBJ1-3): AAGVIQSPRHLIKEKRETATLKCYPIPRHDTVYWYQQGPGQDPQFLISFYEKMQSDKGSIPDRFSAQQFSDYHSELNMSSLELGDSALYFCASSQAGRSGNTIYFGEGSWLTVV.

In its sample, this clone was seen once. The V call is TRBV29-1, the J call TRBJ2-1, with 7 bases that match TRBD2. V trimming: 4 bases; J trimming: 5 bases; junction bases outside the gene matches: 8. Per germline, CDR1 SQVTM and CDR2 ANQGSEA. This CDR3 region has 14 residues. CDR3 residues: CSVAGTNLHNEQFF. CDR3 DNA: TGCAGCGTTGCCGGGACTAACCTGCACAATGAGCAGTTCTTC.

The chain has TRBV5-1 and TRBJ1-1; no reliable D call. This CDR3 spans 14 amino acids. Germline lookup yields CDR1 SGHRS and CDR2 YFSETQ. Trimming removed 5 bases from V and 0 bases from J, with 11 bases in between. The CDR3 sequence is CASREGSMNTEAFF. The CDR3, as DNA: TGCGCCAGCAGAGAAGGGAGTATGAACACTGAAGCTTTCTTT. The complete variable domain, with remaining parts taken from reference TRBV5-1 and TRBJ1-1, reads KAGVTQTPRYLIKTRGQQVTLSCSPISGHRSVSWYQQTPGQGLQFLFEYFSETQRNKGNFPGRFSGRQFSNSRSEMNVSTLELGDSALYLCASREGSMNTEAFFGQGTRLTVV.

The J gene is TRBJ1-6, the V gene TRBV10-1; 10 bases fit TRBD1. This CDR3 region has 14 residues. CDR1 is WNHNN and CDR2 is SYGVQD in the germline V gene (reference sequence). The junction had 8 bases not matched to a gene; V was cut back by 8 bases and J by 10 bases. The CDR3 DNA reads TGCGCCAGCGGTCCCGGGACAGGGGAATCACCCCTCCACTTT. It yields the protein CASGPGTGESPLHF.